The 7 T cell receptor beta chains reported below all come from one sample, sequenced in a study of control samples from healthy donors and cancer patients. This table comes from immunoSEQ multiplex PCR, and its TCRdb copy is limited to in-frame clones, with some not included. The sample holds some 170,000 clones; roughly 94% are singletons and the top ten take around 13%. Sequenced: PBMCs. Every receptor here comes from a man in his 60s with colorectal cancer.

The chain couples TRBV19 to TRBJ1-1, with a weak D call TRBD1 (6 bases). Germline CDR1 and CDR2: LNHDA and SQIVND (reference sequence). The CDR3 spans 14 residues. Trimming took 8 bases from V and 4 from J, leaving 17 bases between them. The CDR3 DNA reads as TGTGCCAGTCTGGACGGGGGCAGGGGCACTGAAGCTTTCTTT. Its protein product is CASLDGGRGTEAFF.

J is TRBJ1-1 and V is TRBV19; TRBD1 is a possible D gene (6 bases). The CDR3 has 15 amino acids. CDR1 and CDR2 from the germline V gene are LNHDA and SQIVND (reference sequence). The ends were cut back, 5 bases at V and 7 bases at J, with 20 bases in the middle. Written as DNA, the CDR3 is TGTGCCAGTAGTGCCTCCGGGACACCAACCGTTGAAGCTTTCTTT. Protein: CASSASGTPTVEAFF.

A word on this clone: The same CDR3 also results from other DNA sequences found in this sample. The rearrangement links TRBV7-2 to TRBJ2-3; 11 bases align to TRBD2. CDR1 and CDR2 (germline): SGHTA, FQGNSA. V shed 2 bases and J 1 base; nucleotides not matched to a gene: 2. CDR3 length: 16 residues. Here the CDR3 DNA reads TGTGCCAGCAGCTTACTAGCGGGGGGCGGCACAGATACGCAGTATTTT. Translating it yields CASSLLAGGGTDTQYF. Looking up the rest from reference TRBV7-2 and TRBJ2-3 gives the full variable domain: GAGVSQSPSNKVTEKGKDVELRCDPISGHTALYWYRQSLGQGLEFLIYFQGNSAPDKSGLPSDRFSAERTGGSVSTLTIQRTQQEDSAVYLCASSLLAGGGTDTQYFGPGTRLTVL.

V is TRBV11-3 and J is TRBJ2-1; 9 bases are a match to TRBD1. The germline V gene has CDR1 SGHNT and CDR2 YENEEA. CDR3 length equals 16 residues. The V and J ends lost 2 bases and 2 bases, in that order; junction bases with no gene match: 4. The CDR3 is CASSLMGTGTYNEQFF. The CDR3 coding sequence is TGTGCCAGCAGCTTAATGGGGACAGGGACCTACAATGAGCAGTTCTTC. Variable domain in full (rest from reference TRBV11-3 and TRBJ2-1): EAGVVQSPRYKIIEKKQPVAFWCNPISGHNTLYWYLQNLGQGPELLIRYENEEAVDDSQLPKDRFSAERLKGVDSTLKIQPAELGDSAVYLCASSLMGTGTYNEQFFGPGTRLTVL.

The chain couples TRBV7-6 to TRBJ2-7; D call uncertain. CDR3 length: 14 amino acids. Germline CDR1 reads SGHVS; CDR2 reads FNYEAQ. Trimming removed 5 bases at V and 3 bases at J, with 14 bases between. The CDR3 loop reads CASSPLTLNYEQYF. The CDR3 nucleotides read TGTGCCAGCAGCCCCCTGACACTGAACTACGAGCAGTACTTC. Complete variable domain (other parts from reference TRBV7-6 and TRBJ2-7): GAGVSQSPRYKVTKRGQDVALRCDPISGHVSLYWYRQALGQGPEFLTYFNYEAQQDKSGLPNDRFSAERPEGSISTLTIQRTEQRDSAMYRCASSPLTLNYEQYFGPGTRLTVT.

The chain recombines TRBV24-1 with TRBJ1-5, with D possibly being TRBD1 (5 bases). Per germline, CDR1 KGHDR and CDR2 SFDVKD. V dropped 4 bases and J dropped 6 bases, with 15 bases sitting between them. There are 15 residues in the CDR3. The CDR3 protein is CATSEGGWGLQPQHF. The CDR3, as DNA: TGTGCCACCAGTGAGGGAGGGTGGGGACTTCAGCCCCAGCATTTT.

The rearrangement joins TRBV10-3 to TRBJ2-7, with D possibly being TRBD1 (6 bases). Trimming took off 4 bases at V and 0 bases at J, with 10 bases between the two ends. The germline CDR1 and CDR2 sequences are ENHRY and SYGVKD. The CDR3 is 14 residues long. The CDR3 spells CAISGQASSYEQYF. The CDR3 DNA reads TGTGCCATCAGTGGACAGGCGAGCTCCTACGAGCAGTACTTC.